This T cell receptor (beta chain) was sequenced during a study of shared clonotypes between healthy human individuals. Study-wide results and limits: Unshared clonotypes carried lower generation probabilities than those common to all four donors.

This CDR3 contains 15 residues. CDR1 and CDR2 from the germline V gene are MDHEN and SYDVKM. The data were produced by immunoSEQ multiplex PCR, yet TCRdb's version contains in-frame clones alone and is incomplete. The data show 2 million to 3 million clones, approximately 93% seen once. Concerning this clone: No antigen is known for it.

The chain couples TRBV28 to TRBJ2-5; the D gene is possibly TRBD2 (5 bases). Near its end, the DNA agrees better with TRBJ2-7, so the J call may be wrong. The sample consisted of naive CD4+ T cells from PBMCs. The subset is: CD45RA+ positively selected. The receptor was derived from a man aged 18 to 29 in good health. Some clones in this sample may be carry-over from other donors' samples. The CDR3 DNA reads as TGTGCCAGCAGTTTACAGAGGGCTGGTCAGGACGAGCAGTACTTC. Translating it yields CASSLQRAGQDEQYF.